This record looks at one TCR beta chain sequence and its context. Its antigen remains unidentified. This clone may be a read error of a much larger clone one base away. The CDR3 is 14 amino acids. Germline CDR1 SQVTM, CDR2 ANQGSEA. This entry belongs to a study of metastatic and nonmetastatic thyroid tumors. Whole-study context: Blood and tumor or nodule tissue repertoires from malignant and benign thyroid patients were compared.

No patient had received any treatment before thyroid surgery. Whole-study results and caveats: In blood and tumor, TCR beta diversity was reportedly significantly higher in malignant thyroid tumors than in benign nodules.

TCRdb used MiXCR to call clones anew from the PCR reads. The sample includes 21,000 or so clones, roughly 22% of them seen just once. Sequencing was performed on blood. The chain combines TRBV29-1 with TRBJ2-5; possibly TRBD2 for D (6 bases). This clonotype was sampled from a female donor with papillary thyroid cancer or a benign thyroid nodule (not recorded which). Some clones in this sample may be carry-over from other donors' samples. The CDR3 sequence is CGVDRGEGQETQYF. CDR3 nucleotide sequence: TGCGGCGTTGACCGCGGGGAAGGCCAAGAGACCCAGTACTTC. The complete variable domain, with remaining parts taken from reference TRBV29-1 and TRBJ2-5, reads SAVISQKPSRDICQRGTSLTIQCQVDSQVTMMFWYRQQPGQSLTLIATANQGSEATYESGFVIDKFPISRPNLTFSTLTVSNMSPEDSSIYLCGVDRGEGQETQYFGPGTRLLVL.